This T cell receptor (beta chain) comes out of a study of identical twins. Study-wide results and caveats: When twins shared out-of-frame alpha sequences, those sequences had excess low generation probability. Models underestimated out-of-frame TCR alpha sharing in monozygotic twins. Researchers caution that invariant MAIT and iNKT cells could partly confound zero-insertion analyses.

The CDR3 loop spans 15 amino acids. Germline assignment: CDR1 DFQATT and CDR2 SNEGSKA (reference sequence). The trim removed 6 bases at V and 8 bases at J, leaving 16 bases unmatched. A remark on this clonotype: What it binds is not known.

A universal primer site arose from template switching, and cDNA bore unique molecular identifiers. TCRdb re-called the 5' RACE reads through MiXCR, storing one row per CDR3 protein. The data show approximately 410,000 distinct CDR3 sequences, with less than 20% seen just once and about 12% held by the top ten. Sequencing was performed on naive T cells sorted from blood. J is TRBJ2-1 and V is TRBV20-1; 7 nucleotides agree with TRBD2. The TCR was taken from a man aged 50-59 years in good health. The DNA for the CDR3 is TGCAGTGCCCCTGACAGCGGGGAGGCCGTGTATGAGCAGTTCTTC. Amino acid sequence: CSAPDSGEAVYEQFF.